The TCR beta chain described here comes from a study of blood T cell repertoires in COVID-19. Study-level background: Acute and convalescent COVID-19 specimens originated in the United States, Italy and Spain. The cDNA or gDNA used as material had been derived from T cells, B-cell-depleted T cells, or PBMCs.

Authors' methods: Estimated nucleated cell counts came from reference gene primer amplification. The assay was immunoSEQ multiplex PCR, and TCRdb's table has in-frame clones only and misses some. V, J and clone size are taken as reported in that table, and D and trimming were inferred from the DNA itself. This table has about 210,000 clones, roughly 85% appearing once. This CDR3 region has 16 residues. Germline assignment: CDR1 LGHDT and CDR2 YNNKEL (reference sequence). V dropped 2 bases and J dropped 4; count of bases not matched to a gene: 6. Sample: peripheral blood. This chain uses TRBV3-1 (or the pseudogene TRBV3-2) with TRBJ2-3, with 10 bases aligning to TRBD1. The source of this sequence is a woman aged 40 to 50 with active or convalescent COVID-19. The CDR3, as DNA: TGTGCCAGCAGCCAAAGGACAGGGGGACTGGCAGATACGCAGTATTTT. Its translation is CASSQRTGGLADTQYF.